These 23 T cell receptor beta chains were all obtained from the same sample, sequenced in a study of control samples from healthy donors and cancer patients (dated by TCRdb to 2018 to 2020). Libraries were built with the immunoSEQ multiplex PCR assay. The clones in this table, taken by TCRdb from immuneACCESS, are in-frame only. Not every clone is retained; where verified, under half of the shortfall comes from an unresolved V gene, and the cause of the rest is unknown. The sample profile shows about 220,000 clones; roughly 94% of them were found once. The ten largest clones capture about 1.6% of the sample. Sequencing was performed on blood. The receptor set was obtained from a man in his fifties or sixties in good health.

The chain joins TRBV6-6 to TRBJ2-7; 10 bases are shared with TRBD2. Germline V lookup: CDR1 MNHNY, CDR2 SVGAGI (reference sequence). J lost 5 bases, V lost 11 bases, and 12 bases had no gene match. The CDR3 totals 14 residues. CDR3 nucleotide sequence: TGTGCCCCCCCCGACAGCGGGGGGGCCCACGAGCAGTACTTC. This translates into CAPPDSGGAHEQYF.

V gene TRBV7-3 combines with J gene TRBJ2-1; D possibly corresponds to TRBD2 (6 bases). V dropped 2 bases and J dropped 1 base, with 6 bases sitting between them. Germline V gene data show CDR1 as SGHTA and CDR2 as FQGTGA. The CDR3 runs to 14 residues. The CDR3 loop is CASSLGGSYNEQFF. CDR3 DNA sequence: TGTGCCAGCAGCTTAGGAGGGTCCTACAATGAGCAGTTCTTC. Filled out from reference TRBV7-3 and TRBJ2-1, the complete variable domain reads GAGVSQTPSNKVTEKGKYVELRCDPISGHTALYWYRQSLGQGPEFLIYFQGTGAADDSGLPNDRFFAVRPEGSVSTLKIQRTERGDSAVYLCASSLGGSYNEQFFGPGTRLTVL.

The rearrangement uses TRBV7-9 and TRBJ1-2; 7 positions agree with TRBD1. CDR1 is SEHNR and CDR2 is FQNEAQ in the germline V gene (reference sequence). There are 13 residues in the CDR3. With 3 bases clipped from V and 6 bases from J, the junction kept 4 bases outside the gene matches. CDR3 coding DNA: TGTGCCAGCAGCTTCACAGGGGATAATGGCTACACCTTC. Amino acids: CASSFTGDNGYTF.

V and J are TRBV5-1 and TRBJ2-3; D possibly corresponds to TRBD2 (6 bases). Per germline, CDR1 SGHRS and CDR2 YFSETQ. Trimming removed 0 bases from V and 4 bases from J, with 9 bases in between. This CDR3 region has 14 residues. CDR3 sequence reads: CASSLDAGSDTQYF. The CDR3 DNA reads TGCGCCAGCAGCTTGGATGCGGGGTCAGATACGCAGTATTTT.

The rearrangement joins TRBV6-5 to TRBJ2-3, with D possibly being TRBD2 (6 bases). Trimming left V 2 bases short and J 6 bases short, with 12 bases between. Germline V gene lookup returns CDR1 MNHEY and CDR2 SVGAGI. The CDR3 covers 14 residues. CDR3 bases: TGTGCCAGCAGTTACGGGACTTCGAAGGATACGCAGTATTTT. Its translation is CASSYGTSKDTQYF.

The chain has TRBV5-6 and TRBJ2-5, with D perhaps matching TRBD1 (6 bases). V was shortened by 4 bases and J by 4 bases, with 17 bases between the two germline ends. CDR1 and CDR2 from the germline V gene are SGHDT and YYEEEE. The CDR3 runs to 15 residues. The CDR3 DNA is TGTGCCAGCAGCCATGGGGGCCGGGCGGGAGAGACCCAGTACTTC. It translates to CASSHGGRAGETQYF.

The genes are TRBV5-4 and TRBJ2-3; 7 nucleotides line up with TRBD2. V shed 2 bases, J shed 3 bases, and the junction held 3 bases outside the gene matches. The germline gives CDR1 SGHNT, CDR2 YYREEE (reference sequence). The CDR3 is made up of 14 amino acids. The CDR3 loop is CASSFERGTDTQYF. CDR3 DNA: TGTGCCAGCAGCTTCGAGCGGGGAACAGATACGCAGTATTTT.

The rearrangement joins TRBV11-3 to TRBJ2-5; D gene uncertain. Trimming pared 10 bases from V and 4 bases from J, leaving 7 bases between. Germline CDR1 and CDR2: SGHNT and YENEEA. The CDR3 runs to 10 residues. The CDR3 region has the DNA TGTGCCATCGCGACAGAGACCCAGTACTTC. It encodes CAIATETQYF.

CDR3 residues: CASSQIRGEETQYF. DNA of the CDR3: TGTGCCAGCAGTCAGATACGGGGGGAGGAGACCCAGTACTTC. The chain employs TRBV5-6 and TRBJ2-5; 7 nucleotides line up with TRBD2. Trimming took 5 bases from V and 5 from J; bases not matched to a gene: 9. Germline CDR1 reads SGHDT; CDR2 reads YYEEEE. This CDR3 has 14 residues.

The genes are TRBV5-1 and TRBJ1-6, with a weak D call TRBD1 (5 bases). Germline V gene lookup returns CDR1 SGHRS and CDR2 YFSETQ. The CDR3 length is 15 residues. The V and J ends lost 4 bases and 8 bases respectively, with 16 bases between them. As DNA, the CDR3 is TGCGCCAGCAGCCCCATGAAGCGAGGGGATTCACCCCTCCACTTT. Its translation: CASSPMKRGDSPLHF. Using reference TRBV5-1 and TRBJ1-6 for the parts outside the CDR3, the full variable domain is KAGVTQTPRYLIKTRGQQVTLSCSPISGHRSVSWYQQTPGQGLQFLFEYFSETQRNKGNFPGRFSGRQFSNSRSEMNVSTLELGDSALYLCASSPMKRGDSPLHFGNGTRLTVT.

This clone was counted once. The J gene is TRBJ1-4, the V gene TRBV28; no clear D gene. The germline gives CDR1 MDHEN, CDR2 SYDVKM. V lost 7 bases, J lost 0 bases, and 12 bases lay in between. The length of the CDR3 is 15 residues. The DNA of the CDR3 is TGTGCCAGCATTCGGTCTGTTGCAACTAATGAAAAACTGTTTTTT. Its protein product is CASIRSVATNEKLFF.

The chain joins TRBV9 to TRBJ1-2, with 7 bases aligning to TRBD1. The CDR3 is 16 residues long. Germline V CDR1 and CDR2: SGDLS, YYNGEE. V shed 3 bases, J shed 1 base, and the junction held 9 bases outside the gene matches. CDR3 sequence (DNA): TGTGCCAGCAGCGGGCAGACAGGGCCTCTTAACTATGGCTACACCTTC. It translates to CASSGQTGPLNYGYTF. The variable domain in full, completed from reference TRBV9 and TRBJ1-2, reads DSGVTQTPKHLITATGQRVTLRCSPRSGDLSVYWYQQSLDQGLQFLIQYYNGEERAKGNILERFSAQQFPDLHSELNLSSLELGDSALYFCASSGQTGPLNYGYTFGSGTRLTVV.

V is TRBV19 and J is TRBJ1-2; D not certain. V was shortened by 4 bases and J by 6 bases, with 12 bases between the two germline ends. Germline lookup yields CDR1 LNHDA and CDR2 SQIVND (reference sequence). The CDR3 runs 13 residues. CDR3: CASSTQTRDGYTF. CDR3 nucleotides: TGTGCCAGTAGTACCCAGACCCGAGATGGCTACACCTTC.

V is TRBV28 and J is TRBJ1-2; the D gene is possibly TRBD1 (5 bases). Between the trimmed V and J ends, which lost 6 bases and 0 bases, there was a span of 20 bases. The CDR3 runs to 17 residues. Per germline, CDR1 MDHEN and CDR2 SYDVKM. CDR3 in amino acids: CASSAEGTGIANYGYTF. In nucleotides, the CDR3 is TGTGCCAGCAGCGCTGAGGGAACAGGTATCGCTAACTATGGCTACACCTTC.

This chain joins TRBV11-1 and TRBJ2-7; D is uncertain. Trimming stripped 0 bases from V and 4 bases from J, with 4 bases between. Germline V CDR1 and CDR2: SGHAT, FQDESV (reference sequence). There are 12 residues in the CDR3. The CDR3, as DNA: TGTGCCAGCAGCTTAGCGAGGTACGAGCAGTACTTC. Protein sequence: CASSLARYEQYF.

This clone was seen a single time. The chain employs TRBV24-1 and TRBJ2-1; no firm D call. The CDR3 sequence is 15 residues long. Trimming stripped 4 bases from V and 0 bases from J, with 9 bases between. CDR1 is KGHDR and CDR2 is SFDVKD in the germline V gene. CDR3 sequence: CATSDVVGSYNEQFF. The CDR3, as DNA: TGTGCCACCAGTGACGTCGTGGGCTCCTACAATGAGCAGTTCTTC.

V is TRBV19 and J is TRBJ1-4; no firm D call. This CDR3 region has 14 residues. Trimming cost V 6 bases and J 2 bases, with 10 bases left between them. Germline V gives CDR1 LNHDA, CDR2 SQIVND (reference sequence). The DNA for the CDR3 is TGTGCCAGTAGGCAAACCGGGACTAATGAAAAACTGTTTTTT. This gives the protein CASRQTGTNEKLFF.

The J gene is TRBJ2-7, the V gene TRBV28, with a possible D match to TRBD2 (5 bases). Trimming stripped 3 bases from V and 2 bases from J, with 8 bases between. Germline V gene sequence: CDR1 MDHEN, CDR2 SYDVKM. This CDR3 comprises 13 residues. The CDR3 loop reads CASSFGVPYEQYF. CDR3 in DNA: TGTGCCAGCAGTTTCGGGGTCCCCTACGAGCAGTACTTC.

The chain has TRBV5-5 and TRBJ2-5; D is undetermined. V gave up 4 bases and J gave up 0 bases, with 13 bases separating them. Per the germline V gene, CDR1 is SGHKS and CDR2 is YYEKEE (reference sequence). The CDR3 totals 15 residues. CDR3 coding DNA: TGTGCCAGCAGCCTCGGACCCAAGTACCAAGAGACCCAGTACTTC. Protein: CASSLGPKYQETQYF.

This clone was seen only once. This chain uses TRBV6-6 with TRBJ2-7; 9 nucleotides match TRBD1. Germline loops: CDR1 MNHNY, CDR2 SVGAGI (reference sequence). The J segment lost 2 bases and the V segment lost 4 bases, leaving 6 bases of the junction unmatched. The CDR3 sequence is 15 residues long. The CDR3 DNA follows: TGTGCCAGCAGTTCCCACCGGGACAGGGCCTACGAGCAGTACTTC. Translating it yields CASSSHRDRAYEQYF.

The genes are TRBV3-1 (or the pseudogene TRBV3-2) and TRBJ1-2, with D unclear. CDR1 LGHDT and CDR2 YNNKEL come from the germline V gene (reference sequence). Trimming cost V 3 bases and J 14 bases, with 16 bases left between them. The CDR3 extends over 12 amino acids. The chain's CDR3 is CASSHKAGRDTF. In DNA, the CDR3 is TGTGCCAGCAGCCACAAGGCAGGAAGGGATACCTTC.

Remarks on this clone: The sample holds other DNA sequences that translate to the same CDR3. The genes are TRBV3-1 (or the pseudogene TRBV3-2) and TRBJ1-4, with D unclear. V was shortened by 1 base and J by 5 bases, with 5 bases between the two germline ends. The CDR3 covers 13 residues. Per the germline V gene, CDR1 is LGHDT and CDR2 is YNNKEL (reference sequence). The CDR3 sequence is CASSQAVNEKLFF. The CDR3 nucleotides read TGTGCCAGCAGCCAAGCAGTGAATGAAAAACTGTTTTTT.

The chain uses TRBV11-3 and TRBJ2-1; 8 nucleotides match TRBD1. V shed 5 bases and J 5 bases; nucleotides not matched to a gene: 11. Germline CDR1 reads SGHNT; CDR2 reads YENEEA. The CDR3 length is 16 residues. The CDR3 region is CASSPWVTGDHNEQFF. CDR3 bases: TGTGCCAGCAGCCCTTGGGTGACAGGGGATCACAATGAGCAGTTCTTC.